This is a list of T cell receptor beta chains from one sample in a study of blood T cell repertoires in COVID-19. Data came from immunoSEQ multiplex PCR; TCRdb stores just in-frame clones and leaves some out. This sample has some 67,000 clones, with around 87% found just once. Sequencing input: peripheral blood. The receptors were gathered from a woman aged 60-75 years with acute or convalescent COVID-19. The CDR3 runs from the conserved cysteine through the conserved F or W. A D gene is named only where the DNA matches it firmly. For some rows the clone size is stated as once, few or many, or as a class when expanded; others skip it.

>TRBJ2-5|.|TRBV7-7|.
TGTGCCAGCAGTCGCGGTCCCGCGCAAGAGACCCAGTACTTC
CASSRGPAQETQYF
>TRBJ1-5|.|TRBV27|.
TGTGCCAGCAGTTTATCGACGGGGCAGCCCCAGCATTTT
CASSLSTGQPQHF
>TRBJ2-3|TRBD1|TRBV19|once
TGTGCCAGTAGAGAGAGGGACAGGCTCCCGTATTTT
CASRERDRLPYF
>TRBJ1-1|.|TRBV6-2/TRBV6-3|.
TGTGCCAGCAGTTACATCAGGGGAACTGAAGCTTTCTTT
CASSYIRGTEAFF
>TRBJ1-2|.|TRBV5-1|.
TGCGCCAGCAGCTTGGCCGGGCGGGAGCTAGATGGCTACACCTTC
CASSLAGRELDGYTF
>TRBJ2-2|TRBD2|TRBV18|.
TGTGCCAGCTCAGCCGGGACTATAGACACCGGGGAGCTGTTTTTT
CASSAGTIDTGELFF
>TRBJ1-2|.|TRBV10-1|.
TGCGCCAGCAGTGAAACTTCCGGGGGGACAAGCCATGGCTACACCTTC
CASSETSGGTSHGYTF
>TRBJ1-3|.|TRBV6-5|.
TGTGCCAGCACGGGGAATGGAAACACCATATATTTT
CASTGNGNTIYF
>TRBJ2-1|TRBD1|TRBV29-1|.
TGCAGCGTTGAAGATCCCTCGGGCAGGGGGACAGGGAATGAGCAGTTCTTC
CSVEDPSGRGTGNEQFF
>TRBJ1-4|TRBD1|TRBV2|few
TGTGCCAGCAGGGACCGGGACAGGACTAATGAAAAACTGTTTTTT
CASRDRDRTNEKLFF
>TRBJ1-1|.|TRBV6-1|once
TGTGCCAGCAGTGATATTCTCACAGGGAACACTGAAGCTTTCTTT
CASSDILTGNTEAFF
>TRBJ2-5|TRBD1|TRBV10-3|.
TGTGCCACTAGACAGGGGATGGGAGAGACCCAGTACTTC
CATRQGMGETQYF
>TRBJ2-2|TRBD2|TRBV19|.
TGTGCCAGTAGTATACCCCCGGGACTAGGGAACACCGGGGAGCTGTTTTTT
CASSIPPGLGNTGELFF
>TRBJ1-2|.|TRBV28|.
TGTGCCAGCAGTCCGATTTCAGGTTTTCGTTATGGCTACACCTTC
CASSPISGFRYGYTF
>TRBJ1-1|TRBD1|TRBV7-9|once
TGTGCCAGCAGCCCTCCGGACAGGGTGGGCACTGAAGCTTTCTTT
CASSPPDRVGTEAFF
>TRBJ1-6|.|TRBV5-1|.
TGCGCCAGCAGCTTGCCAGGGCATTCACCCCTCCACTTT
CASSLPGHSPLHF
>TRBJ2-1|TRBD2|TRBV6-1|.
TGTGCCAGCAGTGAACTTCCTAGCGGGGATACCGGGGATGAGCAGTTCTTC
CASSELPSGDTGDEQFF
>TRBJ2-5|.|TRBV29-1|.
TGCAGCGTCCTGAAGCTACTAGATTACCAAGAGACCCAGTACTTC
CSVLKLLDYQETQYF